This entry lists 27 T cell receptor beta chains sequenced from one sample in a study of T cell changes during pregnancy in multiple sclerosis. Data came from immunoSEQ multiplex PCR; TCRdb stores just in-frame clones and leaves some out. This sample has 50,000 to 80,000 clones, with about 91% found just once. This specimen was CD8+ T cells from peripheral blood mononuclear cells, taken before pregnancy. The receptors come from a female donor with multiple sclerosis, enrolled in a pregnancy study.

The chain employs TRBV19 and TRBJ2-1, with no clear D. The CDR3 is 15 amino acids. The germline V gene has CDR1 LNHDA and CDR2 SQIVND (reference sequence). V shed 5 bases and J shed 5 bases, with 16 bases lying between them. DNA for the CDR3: TGTGCCAGTAGTCCTTTTTGGGCAGAACACAATGAGCAGTTCTTC. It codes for CASSPFWAEHNEQFF.

CDR3 in amino acids: CASSDKGASVGSETQYF. The CDR3 DNA is TGTGCCAGCAGTGACAAAGGGGCCTCGGTGGGGTCGGAGACCCAGTACTTC. The chain combines TRBV2 with TRBJ2-5; weak D call: TRBD1 (5 bases). V was shortened by 3 bases and J by 5 bases, with 22 bases between the two germline ends. Germline V CDR1 and CDR2: SNHLY, FYNNEI. The CDR3 length is 17 residues.

CDR3 sequence (DNA): TGTGCCAGTGCCTTAGGGGGACAGCCCCAGCATTTT. It specifies CASALGGQPQHF. The gene calls are TRBV19 and TRBJ1-5; TRBD1 might be the D (6 bases). This CDR3 has 12 amino acids. V lost 8 bases and J 7 bases, leaving 12 bases between the germline ends. The germline V gene encodes CDR1 LNHDA and CDR2 SQIVND (reference sequence).

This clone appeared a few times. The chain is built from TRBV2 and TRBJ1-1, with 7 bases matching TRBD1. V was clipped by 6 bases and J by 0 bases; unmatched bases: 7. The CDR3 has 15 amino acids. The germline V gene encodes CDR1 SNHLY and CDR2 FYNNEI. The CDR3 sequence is CASSETGIMNTEAFF. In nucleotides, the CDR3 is TGTGCCAGCAGCGAGACAGGGATTATGAACACTGAAGCTTTCTTT.

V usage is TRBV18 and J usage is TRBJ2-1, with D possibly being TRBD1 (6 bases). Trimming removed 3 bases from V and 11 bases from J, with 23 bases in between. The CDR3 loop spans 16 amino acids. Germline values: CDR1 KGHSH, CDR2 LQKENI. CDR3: CASSPDKGVDVDQQFF. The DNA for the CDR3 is TGTGCCAGCTCACCTGATAAGGGGGTAGACGTAGATCAGCAGTTCTTC.

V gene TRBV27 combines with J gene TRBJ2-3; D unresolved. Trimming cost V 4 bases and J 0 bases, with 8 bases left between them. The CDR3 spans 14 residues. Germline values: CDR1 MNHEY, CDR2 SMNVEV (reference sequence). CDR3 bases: TGTGCCAGCAGTTCACTTATAAGCACAGATACGCAGTATTTT. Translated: CASSSLISTDTQYF.

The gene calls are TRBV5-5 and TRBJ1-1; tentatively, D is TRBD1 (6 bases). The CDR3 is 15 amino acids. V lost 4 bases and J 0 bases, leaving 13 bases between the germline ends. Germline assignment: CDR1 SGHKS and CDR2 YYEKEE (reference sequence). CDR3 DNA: TGTGCCAGCAGCATATTGGACAGACTGAACACTGAAGCTTTCTTT. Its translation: CASSILDRLNTEAFF. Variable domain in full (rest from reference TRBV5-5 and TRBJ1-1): DAGVTQSPTHLIKTRGQQVTLRCSPISGHKSVSWYQQVLGQGPQFIFQYYEKEERGRGNFPDRFSARQFPNYSSELNVNALLLGDSALYLCASSILDRLNTEAFFGQGTRLTVV.

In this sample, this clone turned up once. This chain's CDR3 is CASSIGDSSSYEQYF. The CDR3 bases are TGTGCCAGTAGTATTGGGGACAGCAGCTCCTACGAGCAGTACTTC. The rearrangement links TRBV19 to TRBJ2-7; 7 bases fit TRBD1. This CDR3 has 15 residues. After removal of 3 bases from V and 0 bases from J, the junction contained 5 bases not matched to a gene. Germline CDR1 reads LNHDA; CDR2 reads SQIVND (reference sequence).

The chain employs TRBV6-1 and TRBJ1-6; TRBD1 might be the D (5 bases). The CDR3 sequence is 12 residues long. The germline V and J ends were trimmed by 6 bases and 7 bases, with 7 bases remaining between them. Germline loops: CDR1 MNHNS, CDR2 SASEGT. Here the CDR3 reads CASRKGNSPLHF. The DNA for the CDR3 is TGTGCCAGCAGGAAGGGGAATTCACCCCTCCACTTT.

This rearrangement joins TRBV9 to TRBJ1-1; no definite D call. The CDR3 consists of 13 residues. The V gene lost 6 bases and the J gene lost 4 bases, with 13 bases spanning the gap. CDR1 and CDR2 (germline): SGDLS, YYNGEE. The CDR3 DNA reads TGTGCCAGCAACCCCCCGGGAGGCACTGAAGCTTTCTTT. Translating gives CASNPPGGTEAFF.

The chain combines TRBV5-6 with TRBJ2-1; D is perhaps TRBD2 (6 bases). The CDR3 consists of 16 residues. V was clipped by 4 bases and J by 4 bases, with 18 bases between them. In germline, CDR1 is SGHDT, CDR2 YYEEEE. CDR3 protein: CASSPPSGETYNEQFF. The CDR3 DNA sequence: TGTGCCAGCAGCCCCCCCTCGGGGGAAACGTACAATGAGCAGTTCTTC. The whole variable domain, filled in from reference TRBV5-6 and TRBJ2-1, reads DAGVTQSPTHLIKTRGQQVTLRCSPKSGHDTVSWYQQALGQGPQFIFQYYEEEERQRGNFPDRFSGHQFPNYSSELNVNALLLGDSALYLCASSPPSGETYNEQFFGPGTRLTVL.

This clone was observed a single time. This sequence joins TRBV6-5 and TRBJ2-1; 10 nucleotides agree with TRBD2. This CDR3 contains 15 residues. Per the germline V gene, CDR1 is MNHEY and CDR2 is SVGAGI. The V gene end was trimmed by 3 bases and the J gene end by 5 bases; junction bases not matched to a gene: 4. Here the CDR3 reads CASSYSGRRDNEQFF. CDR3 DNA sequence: TGTGCCAGCAGTTATAGCGGGAGGCGGGACAATGAGCAGTTCTTC.

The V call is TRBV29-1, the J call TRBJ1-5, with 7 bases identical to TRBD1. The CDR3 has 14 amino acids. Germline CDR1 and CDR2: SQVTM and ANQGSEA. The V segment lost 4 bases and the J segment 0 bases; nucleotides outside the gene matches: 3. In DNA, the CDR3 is TGCAGCGTTGCTAACAGGGGTAGCAATCAGCCCCAGCATTTT. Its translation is CSVANRGSNQPQHF.

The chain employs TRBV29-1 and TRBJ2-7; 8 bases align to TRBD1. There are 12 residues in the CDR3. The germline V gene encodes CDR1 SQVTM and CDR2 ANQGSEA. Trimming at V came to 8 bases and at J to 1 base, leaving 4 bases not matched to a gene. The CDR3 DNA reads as TGCAGCATAGGACAGGGATCCTACGAGCAGTACTTC. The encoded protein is CSIGQGSYEQYF.

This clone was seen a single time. The DNA for the CDR3 is TGTGCCAGCAGCTCAGGGGGCAATCAGCCCCAGCATTTT. Translation: CASSSGGNQPQHF. This chain connects TRBV11-2 to TRBJ1-5; D is perhaps TRBD1 (6 bases). The germline V gene encodes CDR1 SGHAT and CDR2 FQNNGV. V shed 4 bases and J shed 2 bases, with 6 bases lying between them. The CDR3 is 13 residues long.

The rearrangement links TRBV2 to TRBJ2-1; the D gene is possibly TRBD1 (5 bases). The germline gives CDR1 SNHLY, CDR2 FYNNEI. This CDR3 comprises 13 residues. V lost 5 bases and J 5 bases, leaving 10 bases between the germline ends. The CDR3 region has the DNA TGTGCCAGCAGTCCTGACAGCCACAATGAGCAGTTCTTC. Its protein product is CASSPDSHNEQFF.

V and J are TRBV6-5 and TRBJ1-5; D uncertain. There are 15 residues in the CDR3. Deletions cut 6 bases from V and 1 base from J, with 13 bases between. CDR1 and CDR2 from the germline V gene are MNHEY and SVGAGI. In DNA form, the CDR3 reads TGTGCCAGCAGCCTACACGAGGGAAGCAATCAGCCCCAGCATTTT. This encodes CASSLHEGSNQPQHF.

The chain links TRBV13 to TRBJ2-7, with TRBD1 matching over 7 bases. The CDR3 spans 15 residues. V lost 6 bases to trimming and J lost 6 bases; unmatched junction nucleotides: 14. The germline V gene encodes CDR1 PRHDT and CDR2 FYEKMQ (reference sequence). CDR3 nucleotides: TGTGCCAGCAGTCCTTCCGGGACAGCGCCGTCCGAGCAGTACTTC. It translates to CASSPSGTAPSEQYF.

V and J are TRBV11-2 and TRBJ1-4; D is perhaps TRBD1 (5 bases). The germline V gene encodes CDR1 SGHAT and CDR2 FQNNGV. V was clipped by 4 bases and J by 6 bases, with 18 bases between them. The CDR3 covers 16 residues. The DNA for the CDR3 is TGTGCCAGCAGCTCGGTCGCCCCGGGGGGGTATGAAAAACTGTTTTTT. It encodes CASSSVAPGGYEKLFF.

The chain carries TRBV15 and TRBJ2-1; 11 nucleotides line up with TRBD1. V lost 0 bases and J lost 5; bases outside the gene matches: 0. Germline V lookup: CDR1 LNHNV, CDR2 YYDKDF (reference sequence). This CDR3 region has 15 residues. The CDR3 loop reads CATSREGQGDNEQFF. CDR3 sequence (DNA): TGTGCCACCAGCAGAGAGGGACAGGGGGACAATGAGCAGTTCTTC.

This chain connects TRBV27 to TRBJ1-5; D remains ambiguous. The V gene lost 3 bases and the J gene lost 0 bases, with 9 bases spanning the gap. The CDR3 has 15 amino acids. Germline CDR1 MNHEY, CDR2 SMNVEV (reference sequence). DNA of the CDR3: TGTGCCAGCAGTTTGGCGGGGTATAGCAATCAGCCCCAGCATTTT. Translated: CASSLAGYSNQPQHF.

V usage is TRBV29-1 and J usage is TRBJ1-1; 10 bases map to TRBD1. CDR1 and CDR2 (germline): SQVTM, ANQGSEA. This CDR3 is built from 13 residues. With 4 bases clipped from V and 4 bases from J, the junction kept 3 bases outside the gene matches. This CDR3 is CSVVGDRGTEAFF. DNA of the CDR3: TGCAGCGTTGTAGGGGACAGGGGCACTGAAGCTTTCTTT.

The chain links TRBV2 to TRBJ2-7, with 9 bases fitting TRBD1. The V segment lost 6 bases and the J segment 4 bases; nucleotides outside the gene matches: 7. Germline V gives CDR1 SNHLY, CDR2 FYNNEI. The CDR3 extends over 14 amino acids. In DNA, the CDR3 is TGTGCCAGCAGGGGGACAGGGACCGTGTACGAGCAGTACTTC. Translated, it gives CASRGTGTVYEQYF.

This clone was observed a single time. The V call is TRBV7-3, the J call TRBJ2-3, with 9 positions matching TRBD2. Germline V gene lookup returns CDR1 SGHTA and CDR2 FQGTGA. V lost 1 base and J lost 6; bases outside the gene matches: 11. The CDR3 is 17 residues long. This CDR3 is CASSLMNSGGSGDTQYF. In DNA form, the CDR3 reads TGTGCCAGCAGCTTAATGAATAGCGGGGGTTCTGGGGATACGCAGTATTTT.

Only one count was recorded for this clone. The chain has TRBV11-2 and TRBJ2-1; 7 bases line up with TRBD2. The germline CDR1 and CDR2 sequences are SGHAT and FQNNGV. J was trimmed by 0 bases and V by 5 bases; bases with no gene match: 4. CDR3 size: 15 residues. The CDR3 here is CASSPQRGSYNEQFF. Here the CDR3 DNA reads TGTGCCAGCAGCCCCCAGCGGGGCTCCTACAATGAGCAGTTCTTC.

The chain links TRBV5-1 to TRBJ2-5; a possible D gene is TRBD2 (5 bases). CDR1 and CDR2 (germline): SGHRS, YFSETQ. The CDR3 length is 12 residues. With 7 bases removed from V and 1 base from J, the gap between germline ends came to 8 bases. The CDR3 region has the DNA TGCGCCAGCCAAGGACTCCAAGAGACCCAGTACTTC. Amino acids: CASQGLQETQYF. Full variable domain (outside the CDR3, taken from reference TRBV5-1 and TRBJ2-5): KAGVTQTPRYLIKTRGQQVTLSCSPISGHRSVSWYQQTPGQGLQFLFEYFSETQRNKGNFPGRFSGRQFSNSRSEMNVSTLELGDSALYLCASQGLQETQYFGPGTRLLVL.

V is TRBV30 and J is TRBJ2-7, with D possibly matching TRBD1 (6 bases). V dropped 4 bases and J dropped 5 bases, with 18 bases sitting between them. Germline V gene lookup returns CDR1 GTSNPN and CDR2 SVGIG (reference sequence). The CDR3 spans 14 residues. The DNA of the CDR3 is TGTGCCTGGACCCCTCCTTACAGGGTGGACGAGCAGTACTTC. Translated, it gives CAWTPPYRVDEQYF. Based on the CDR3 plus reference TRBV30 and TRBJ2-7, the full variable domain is SQTIHQWPATLVQPVGSPLSLECTVEGTSNPNLYWYRQAAGRGLQLLFYSVGIGQISSEVPQNLSASRPQDRQFILSSKKLLLSDSGFYLCAWTPPYRVDEQYFGPGTRLTVT.